The sequence of this TCR beta chain was determined in a study of pediatric ulcerative colitis. The study, taken as a whole, reports: No controls had the two rectal clonotypes shared by ulcerative colitis patients. Total lymphocyte DNA, not sorted subsets, was the template.

The protocol was immunoSEQ multiplex PCR, while the TCRdb copy is restricted to in-frame clones and leaves out a portion. The sample contains about 36,000 clones, 73% of which appear only once. Rectal tissue came from one to two pinch biopsies taken at colonoscopy. With respect to this clone: Its target is not known.

Sequencing used gut tissue. The receptor was derived from a boy aged 10-17 years with moderate ulcerative colitis.

CDR3 sequence (DNA): TGTGCCAGCAGTACGACTTCGAATGAGCAGTTCTTC. Protein product: CASSTTSNEQFF. This chain joins TRBV6-6 and TRBJ2-1; D remains ambiguous. Per germline, CDR1 MNHNY and CDR2 SVGAGI (reference sequence). V was trimmed by 5 bases and J by 7 bases, leaving 9 bases between them. This CDR3 is built from 12 residues.